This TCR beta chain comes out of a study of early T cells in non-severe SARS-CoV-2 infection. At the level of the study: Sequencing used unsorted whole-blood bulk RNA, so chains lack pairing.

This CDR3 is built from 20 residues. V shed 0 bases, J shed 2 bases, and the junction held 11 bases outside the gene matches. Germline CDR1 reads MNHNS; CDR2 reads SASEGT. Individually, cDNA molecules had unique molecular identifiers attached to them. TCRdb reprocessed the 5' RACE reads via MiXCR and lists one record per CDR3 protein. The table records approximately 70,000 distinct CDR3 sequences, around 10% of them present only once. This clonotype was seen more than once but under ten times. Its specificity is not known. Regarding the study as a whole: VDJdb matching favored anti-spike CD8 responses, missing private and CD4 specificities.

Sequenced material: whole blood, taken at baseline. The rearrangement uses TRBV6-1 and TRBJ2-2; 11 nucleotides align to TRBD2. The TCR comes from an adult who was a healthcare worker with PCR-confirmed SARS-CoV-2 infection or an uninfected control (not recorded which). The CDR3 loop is CASSEAGLSGTSGNTGELFF. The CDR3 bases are TGTGCCAGCAGTGAAGCGGGGCTATCGGGGACTAGCGGAAACACCGGGGAGCTGTTTTTT.